The clone carrying this TCR beta chain appeared a few times. Its antigen is still unknown. Analysis merged second doses at about 4 or about 12 weeks. Profiled with immunoSEQ multiplex PCR; TCRdb holds only in-frame clones, not every one. The sample lists about 120,000 clones; around 90% were seen once. This specimen belongs to a study of T cell responses to AZD1222 COVID-19 vaccine. The ends were cut back, 0 bases at V and 8 bases at J, with 16 bases in the middle. CDR3 length: 14 amino acids. The germline gives CDR1 SQVTM, CDR2 ANQGSEA. Study-wide findings and caveats: Just six AZD1222 recipients tested seropositive at baseline.

The sequencing here drew on peripheral blood, taken 28 days after the second AZD1222 dose. The clonotype comes from an adult who received the AZD1222 COVID-19 vaccine. The chain recombines TRBV29-1 with TRBJ1-2, with D perhaps matching TRBD1 (5 bases). CDR3 sequence (DNA): TGCAGCGTTGAAGATCGGGGCCGAGGTCGAGGCTACACCTTC. Amino acid sequence: CSVEDRGRGRGYTF.